This paragraph reports one T cell receptor (beta chain). The table came from immunoSEQ multiplex PCR; TCRdb's copy has only in-frame clones and leaves some out. The sample includes some 30,000 clones, about 88% of them seen just once. The V gene lost 4 bases and the J gene lost 0 bases, with 8 bases spanning the gap. Germline V gene data show CDR1 as MNHEY and CDR2 as SMNVEV (reference sequence). There are 14 residues in the CDR3. This sample stems from a study of PD-1 and CTLA-4 blockade in melanoma. This rearrangement joins TRBV27 to TRBJ2-3; D not resolved. The clonotype was recovered from a human donor with melanoma. This specimen was CD8+ T cells from peripheral blood, taken from a patient given anti-PD-1 treatment. The CDR3 DNA reads as TGTGCCAGCAGTTCGACCACTAGCACAGATACGCAGTATTTT. Its translation: CASSSTTSTDTQYF.